This T cell receptor (beta chain) came from a study of blood T cell repertoires in COVID-19. Trimming stripped 5 bases from V and 0 bases from J, with 11 bases between. Germline V CDR1 and CDR2: SEHNR, FQNEAQ (reference sequence). The CDR3 sequence is 15 residues long. This study enrolled people aged roughly 18 to 90 from 20 to 25 US geographic areas. TCRdb's table, derived via immunoSEQ multiplex PCR, lists solely in-frame clones and lacks some. The table records about 260,000 clones, over 80% of them present only once. This sequence originates from a woman in her 30s with acute COVID-19. V is TRBV7-9 and J is TRBJ1-3; D is uncertain. Material: PBMCs or T cells enriched from blood (not recorded which). CDR3 region: CASSPSGNSGNTIYF. CDR3 nucleotides: TGTGCCAGCAGCCCGTCCGGGAACTCTGGAAACACCATATATTTT.